Sequencing of this T cell receptor (beta chain) was carried out in a study of blood T cell repertoires in COVID-19. Background on the study: Acute-phase and convalescent COVID-19 samples originated in the United States, Italy and Spain. PBMCs, B-cell-depleted T cells, or T cells were the source of the cDNA or gDNA that made up the material.

This CDR3 region has 16 residues. Germline CDR1 reads LNHDA; CDR2 reads SQIVND (reference sequence). V shed 3 bases and J shed 0 bases, with 12 bases lying between them. Authors' processing steps: Estimation of nucleated cell counts was performed using reference gene primer amplification. The table came from immunoSEQ multiplex PCR; TCRdb's copy has only in-frame clones and leaves some out. V, J and clone size are those of that table, while D and trimming were read from the DNA. The sample records some 270,000 clones, 89% being singletons. This sequence originates from a man between 45 and 60 years old with acute or convalescent COVID-19. The sample consisted of peripheral blood. V gene TRBV19 combines with J gene TRBJ2-4; perhaps TRBD1 as D (5 bases). CDR3 DNA sequence: TGTGCCAGTAGTATCCAGGGAACGCTAGCCAAAAACATTCAGTACTTC. The encoded protein is CASSIQGTLAKNIQYF.